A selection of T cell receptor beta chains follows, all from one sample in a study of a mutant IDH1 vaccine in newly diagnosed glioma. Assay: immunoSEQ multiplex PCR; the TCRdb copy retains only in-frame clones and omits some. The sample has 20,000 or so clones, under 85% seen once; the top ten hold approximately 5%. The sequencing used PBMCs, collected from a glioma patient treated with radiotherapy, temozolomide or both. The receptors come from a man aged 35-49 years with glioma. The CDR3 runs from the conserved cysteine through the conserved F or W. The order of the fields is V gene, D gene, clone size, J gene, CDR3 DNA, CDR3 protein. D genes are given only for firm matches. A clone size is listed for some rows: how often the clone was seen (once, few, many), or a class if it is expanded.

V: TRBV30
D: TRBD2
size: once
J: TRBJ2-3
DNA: TGTGCCTGGAGTCCCCTTCGACTGAGCGGGGGCACAGATACGCAGTATTTT
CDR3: CAWSPLRLSGGTDTQYF

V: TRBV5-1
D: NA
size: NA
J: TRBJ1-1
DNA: TGCGCCAGCAGCGCAGGGGTGAACACTGAAGCTTTCTTT
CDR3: CASSAGVNTEAFF

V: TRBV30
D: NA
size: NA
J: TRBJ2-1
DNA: TGTGCCTGGAAAGGGGCTCACCCCGGTTACAATGAGCAGTTCTTC
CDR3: CAWKGAHPGYNEQFF

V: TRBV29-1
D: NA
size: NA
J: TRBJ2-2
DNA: TGCAGCGTTCGGTCTGGCGGGACCGGGGAGCTGTTTTTT
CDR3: CSVRSGGTGELFF

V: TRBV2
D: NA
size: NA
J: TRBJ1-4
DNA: TGTGCCAGCAGACGGACAGATTATAATGAAAAACTGTTTTTT
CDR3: CASRRTDYNEKLFF

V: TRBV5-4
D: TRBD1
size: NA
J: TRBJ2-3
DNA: TGTGCCAGCAGCTCCGGACAGGGAGATACGCAGTATTTT
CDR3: CASSSGQGDTQYF

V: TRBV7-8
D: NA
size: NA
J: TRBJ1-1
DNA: TGTGCCAGCAGCTTAGGCGGGGGAGTGGAGAACACTGAAGCTTTCTTT
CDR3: CASSLGGGVENTEAFF

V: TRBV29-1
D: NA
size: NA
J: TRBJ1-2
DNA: TGCAGCGTTATCACATCCGACAGGAACTATGGCTACACCTTC
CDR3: CSVITSDRNYGYTF

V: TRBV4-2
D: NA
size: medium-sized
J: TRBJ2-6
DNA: TGTGCCAGCAGCCAGAATGTGGGAGGCCGTGGGGCCAACGTCCTGACTTTC
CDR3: CASSQNVGGRGANVLTF

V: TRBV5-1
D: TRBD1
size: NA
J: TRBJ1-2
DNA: TGCGCCAGCAGCTCAGACAGGGCGGACTATGGCTACACCTTC
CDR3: CASSSDRADYGYTF

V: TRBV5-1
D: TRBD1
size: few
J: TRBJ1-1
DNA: TGCGCCAGCAGCCGACAGGGATGGGACACTGAAGCTTTCTTT
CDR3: CASSRQGWDTEAFF

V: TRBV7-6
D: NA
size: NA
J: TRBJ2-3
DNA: TGTGCCAGCAGCCCATTCACCCGTAGCACAGATACGCAGTATTTT
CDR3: CASSPFTRSTDTQYF

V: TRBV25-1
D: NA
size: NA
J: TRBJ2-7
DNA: TGTGCCAGCACCTCGGGGATAGCGGCCTACGAGCAGTACTTC
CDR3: CASTSGIAAYEQYF

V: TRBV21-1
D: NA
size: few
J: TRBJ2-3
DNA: TGTGCCAACTCGACGCGGGAGTGCGCAGATACGCAGTATTTT
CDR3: CANSTRECADTQYF